The 5 T cell receptor beta chains presented below share a single source sample, sequenced in a study of blood T cell repertoires in COVID-19. Sequencing was performed with immunoSEQ multiplex PCR; in TCRdb, only in-frame clones are kept and a portion is missing. Here the sample spans about 110,000 clones, approximately 89% being singletons. Material for sequencing was peripheral blood. The receptors stem from a man aged 50-59 years with active or convalescent COVID-19.

V is TRBV20-1 and J is TRBJ2-2, with D uncertain. Germline CDR1 DFQATT, CDR2 SNEGSKA (reference sequence). The CDR3 loop spans 14 amino acids. V lost 6 bases and J lost 3, with 14 bases in between. CDR3 coding DNA: TGCAGTGCCAGTCTCGCGCATCACACCGGGGAGCTGTTTTTT. This sequence encodes CSASLAHHTGELFF.

The V and J genes are TRBV7-2 and TRBJ1-5; 7 nucleotides align to TRBD1. The junction had 12 bases not matched to a gene; V was cut back by 3 bases and J by 7 bases. Germline CDR1 SGHTA, CDR2 FQGNSA. This CDR3 has 16 residues. The CDR3 here is CASSFRDSQEGQPQHF. In DNA, the CDR3 is TGTGCCAGCAGCTTCCGGGACAGCCAAGAGGGGCAGCCCCAGCATTTT.

The chain carries TRBV5-6 and TRBJ2-2; 8 bases map to TRBD1. CDR1 and CDR2 (germline): SGHDT, YYEEEE. The CDR3 runs to 16 residues. V was pared by 0 bases and J by 5 bases, with 6 bases of the junction left unmatched. The CDR3 DNA sequence: TGTGCCAGCAGCTTGGTCGTGACAGGGGTAACCGGGGAGCTGTTTTTT. The encoded protein is CASSLVVTGVTGELFF.

The chain has TRBV10-3 and TRBJ2-7, with 7 bases that match TRBD2. Germline CDR1 reads ENHRY; CDR2 reads SYGVKD. The J segment lost 9 bases and the V segment lost 6 bases, leaving 17 bases of the junction unmatched. The CDR3 spans 15 residues. For the CDR3, the DNA is TGTGCCATCAGCGAAAACCGGGACTACCAGGGAGGGCAGTACTTC. This sequence encodes CAISENRDYQGGQYF.

A word on this clone: The same CDR3 is also encoded by other DNA sequences in this sample. The rearrangement uses TRBV3-1 (or the pseudogene TRBV3-2) and TRBJ2-2; D remains unclear. Germline V gene data show CDR1 as LGHDT and CDR2 as YNNKEL (reference sequence). The CDR3 has 16 residues. Trimming pared 3 bases from V and 4 bases from J, leaving 15 bases between. CDR3 amino acids: CASSHPHTRGTGELFF. As DNA, the CDR3 is TGTGCCAGCAGCCATCCGCACACCCGAGGCACCGGGGAGCTGTTTTTT.